The 29 T cell receptor beta chains below come from one sample, sequenced in a study of Graves' ophthalmopathy and Graves' hyperthyroidism. Investigators amplified TCR beta CDR3 regions from RNA transcripts. RT-PCR in the first round used HTBI primers; a second-round multiplex PCR followed. MiXCR, applied by TCRdb to the multiplex PCR reads, yields one record per CDR3 protein. The sample yields over 650,000 distinct CDR3 sequences, roughly 39% seen once. Sample: peripheral blood. Every receptor here comes from an adult man with Graves' ophthalmopathy.

The genes are TRBV9 and TRBJ2-2; no clear D gene. V was trimmed by 4 bases and J by 7 bases, leaving 14 bases between them. This CDR3 spans 14 amino acids. Germline V lookup: CDR1 SGDLS, CDR2 YYNGEE. In nucleotides, the CDR3 is TGTGCCAGCAGCCAAGTTACGAGACGCGGGGAGCTGTTTTTT. This sequence encodes CASSQVTRRGELFF. The whole variable domain, remainder taken from reference TRBV9 and TRBJ2-2, is DSGVTQTPKHLITATGQRVTLRCSPRSGDLSVYWYQQSLDQGLQFLIQYYNGEERAKGNILERFSAQQFPDLHSELNLSSLELGDSALYFCASSQVTRRGELFFGEGSRLTVL.

This clonotype came up many times. The gene calls are TRBV24-1 and TRBJ1-2, with D possibly being TRBD1 (5 bases). With 4 bases removed from V and 4 bases from J, the gap between germline ends came to 12 bases. Looked up from germline, CDR1 is KGHDR and CDR2 is SFDVKD. This CDR3 contains 14 residues. CDR3 in DNA: TGTGCCACCAGTGACTCGACAGTCTTCTATGGCTACACCTTC. Its protein product is CATSDSTVFYGYTF.

This clonotype was observed a handful of times. This chain links TRBV5-1 with TRBJ2-7; tentatively, D is TRBD1 or TRBD2 (5 bases each). V was cut by 1 base and J by 2 bases, with 10 bases left in between. Germline CDR1 SGHRS, CDR2 YFSETQ. The CDR3 consists of 14 residues. The DNA of the CDR3 is TGCGCCAGCAGCTTGTGGGACCAAACCTACGAGCAGTACTTC. The encoded protein is CASSLWDQTYEQYF.

This clonotype was detected many times. The chain uses TRBV11-2 and TRBJ2-7, with 7 bases fitting TRBD1. Unmatched junction bases numbered 9, after V lost 5 bases and J lost 2 bases. Germline V gene sequence: CDR1 SGHAT, CDR2 FQNNGV. CDR3 length: 15 amino acids. The CDR3 here is CASSPGTAIAYEQYF. CDR3 sequence (DNA): TGTGCCAGCAGCCCCGGGACAGCGATCGCCTACGAGCAGTACTTC.

This clonotype was picked up a small number of times. The gene calls are TRBV12-5 and TRBJ1-4; TRBD1 agrees at 9 bases. The CDR3 totals 19 residues. Per germline, CDR1 LGHNT and CDR2 FRNRAP. With V trimmed by 4 bases and J by 1 base, 13 bases remained unmatched. CDR3: CASGSRPGTGMGTNEKLFF. The CDR3 DNA sequence: TGTGCTAGTGGTTCACGTCCCGGGACAGGGATGGGAACTAATGAAAAACTGTTTTTT.

This clonotype was picked up many times. This chain links TRBV7-4 with TRBJ2-5; D gene ambiguous. V was trimmed by 6 bases and J by 5 bases, leaving 13 bases between them. The CDR3 is 13 residues long. The V gene's germline CDR1 is SGHVT and CDR2 SQSDAQ. CDR3 sequence: CASSSSGPETQYF. The CDR3 DNA sequence: TGTGCCAGCAGTTCATCCGGCCCGGAGACCCAGTACTTC. The full variable domain, completed using reference TRBV7-4 and TRBJ2-5, is GAGVSQSPRYKVAKRGRDVALRCDSISGHVTLYWYRQTLGQGSEVLTYSQSDAQRDKSGRPSGRFSAERPERSVSTLKIQRTEQGDSAVYLCASSSSGPETQYFGPGTRLLVL.

This clonotype was observed many times. J is TRBJ1-2 and V is TRBV5-1; D is uncertain. Trimming cost V 7 bases and J 2 bases, with 6 bases left between them. The CDR3 covers 11 residues. Germline V gives CDR1 SGHRS, CDR2 YFSETQ. The CDR3 here is CASGENYGYTF. The CDR3 DNA reads as TGCGCCAGCGGCGAAAACTATGGCTACACCTTC.

The chain recombines TRBV19 with TRBJ1-4, with 10 bases lining up with TRBD1. Germline V gene sequence: CDR1 LNHDA, CDR2 SQIVND (reference sequence). The CDR3 loop spans 13 amino acids. Trimming at V came to 11 bases and at J to 5 bases, leaving 5 bases not matched to a gene. For the CDR3, the DNA is TGTGCCTGGGAGGGACAGGGGAATGAAAAACTGTTTTTT. Translating it yields CAWEGQGNEKLFF.

The CDR3 is CASSIHLGEQYF. CDR3 DNA: TGTGCCAGCAGCATACACCTTGGCGAGCAGTACTTC. This chain uses TRBV11-2 with TRBJ2-7, with D hard to call. Trimming left V 5 bases short and J 6 bases short, with 11 bases between. Germline values: CDR1 SGHAT, CDR2 FQNNGV. CDR3 size: 12 residues.

This clonotype was counted at least ten times. The V call is TRBV19, the J call TRBJ2-7, with D hard to call. Trimming shortened V by 4 bases and J by 0 bases, and 13 bases separated the two germline ends. The CDR3 is made up of 15 amino acids. Germline loops: CDR1 LNHDA, CDR2 SQIVND (reference sequence). The DNA for the CDR3 is TGTGCCAGTAGTACCGCCTTCTCAGCCTCCTACGAGCAGTACTTC. Translating gives CASSTAFSASYEQYF.

This sequence joins TRBV7-9 and TRBJ2-3; D gene ambiguous. Trimming shortened V by 2 bases and J by 2 bases, and 11 bases separated the two germline ends. CDR1 is SEHNR and CDR2 is FQNEAQ in the germline V gene (reference sequence). This CDR3 spans 15 amino acids. The CDR3 reads CASSLLGGNTDTQYF. DNA for the CDR3: TGTGCCAGCAGCTTATTAGGCGGCAACACAGATACGCAGTATTTT.

The rearrangement joins TRBV4-3 to TRBJ1-1; D gene uncertain. The germline CDR1 and CDR2 sequences are LGHNA and YSLEER. Trimming removed 2 bases at V and 6 bases at J, with 13 bases between. This CDR3 is built from 14 residues. This CDR3 is CASSQTARYAEAFF. The CDR3, as DNA: TGCGCCAGCAGCCAAACAGCGAGATATGCTGAAGCTTTCTTT.

This clonotype was detected ten times or more. For the CDR3, the DNA is TGTGCCACCAGTGATGGACAGGGGGCGGGAGAGACCCAGTACTTC. Its protein product is CATSDGQGAGETQYF. The gene calls are TRBV24-1 and TRBJ2-5; TRBD1 aligns across 11 bases. Germline CDR1 reads KGHDR; CDR2 reads SFDVKD. The V segment lost 3 bases and the J segment 4 bases; nucleotides outside the gene matches: 3. The CDR3 length is 15 residues.

As for this clonotype: Since a much larger clone is just one base distant, this may be a read error. The CDR3 DNA reads TGTGCCAGCAACCTCCTCCGGGACAACGATATCCAAGAGACCCAGTACTTC. This gives the protein CASNLLRDNDIQETQYF. The chain links TRBV7-6 to TRBJ2-5; the D gene is possibly TRBD1 (6 bases). This CDR3 spans 17 amino acids. Germline values: CDR1 SGHVS, CDR2 FNYEAQ. V was shortened by 7 bases and J by 1 base, with 22 bases between the two germline ends.

The J gene is TRBJ1-1, the V gene TRBV4-1; 11 bases align to TRBD1. The CDR3 sequence is 15 residues long. Germline loops: CDR1 MGHRA, CDR2 YSYEKL. The J segment lost 5 bases and the V segment lost 11 bases, leaving 13 bases of the junction unmatched. CDR3 region: CAASLGQGAWTEAFF. The CDR3 bases are TGCGCCGCCAGCCTCGGACAGGGGGCTTGGACTGAAGCTTTCTTT.

At least ten counts were recorded for this clonotype. This chain links TRBV7-9 with TRBJ1-2; unclear D gene. Trimming shortened V by 2 bases and J by 2 bases, and 12 bases separated the two germline ends. CDR3 length: 15 amino acids. Germline lookup yields CDR1 SEHNR and CDR2 FQNEAQ (reference sequence). In nucleotides, the CDR3 is TGTGCCAGCAGCTTAAAGTCATCGGGGAACTATGGCTACACCTTC. Translated: CASSLKSSGNYGYTF.

J is TRBJ1-5 and V is TRBV29-1; no reliable D call. CDR1 and CDR2 (germline): SQVTM, ANQGSEA. Trimming took off 4 bases at V and 12 bases at J, with 16 bases between the two ends. This CDR3 has 12 residues. The CDR3 coding sequence is TGCAGCGTTGGGTCCGAGGATCAGTACCAGCATTTT. It translates to CSVGSEDQYQHF.

As to this clonotype: A read error may explain this, as a much larger clone is one base away. The rearrangement uses TRBV11-1 and TRBJ2-5, with a tentative D call TRBD1 (6 bases). Trimming shortened V by 5 bases and J by 2 bases, and 18 bases separated the two germline ends. There are 16 residues in the CDR3. Germline V gene lookup returns CDR1 SGHAT and CDR2 FQDESV (reference sequence). The CDR3 sequence: CASSPGAGDRQETQYF. DNA for the CDR3: TGTGCCAGCAGCCCTGGGGCAGGGGACCGACAAGAGACCCAGTACTTC.

There are many counts of this clonotype. The chain has TRBV9 and TRBJ2-5; the D is unclear. V dropped 0 bases and J dropped 1 base, with 7 bases sitting between them. Germline CDR1 and CDR2: SGDLS and YYNGEE. The CDR3 sequence is 14 residues long. The CDR3 sequence: CASSVGFGQETQYF. The CDR3 bases are TGTGCCAGCAGCGTAGGCTTCGGCCAAGAGACCCAGTACTTC.

The chain links TRBV7-9 to TRBJ2-1, with 7 positions matching TRBD1. V gave up 1 base and J gave up 12 bases; unmatched junction bases: 12. CDR3 size: 15 residues. Germline V gene sequence: CDR1 SEHNR, CDR2 FQNEAQ (reference sequence). The CDR3 here is CASSLVLTGTDTQFF. As DNA, the CDR3 is TGTGCCAGCAGCTTAGTCCTGACAGGGACAGATACGCAGTTCTTC.

This clonotype was observed a handful of times. This chain joins TRBV28 and TRBJ1-4, with D perhaps TRBD1 (6 bases). Germline V CDR1 and CDR2: MDHEN, SYDVKM. Trimming removed 3 bases at V and 7 bases at J, with 12 bases between. The CDR3 runs to 14 residues. For the CDR3, the DNA is TGTGCCAGCAGTTTGGGACATCTCGGTGAAAAACTGTTTTTT. Translated: CASSLGHLGEKLFF.

This clonotype appeared many times. The chain combines TRBV7-3 with TRBJ2-7; D is unclear. This CDR3 is built from 14 residues. From germline, CDR1 is SGHTA and CDR2 FQGTGA. Trimming removed 2 bases from V and 2 bases from J, with 10 bases in between. The CDR3 here is CASSLVRLAYEQYF. DNA of the CDR3: TGTGCCAGCAGCTTAGTTCGGCTAGCCTACGAGCAGTACTTC.

This clonotype was detected many times. The chain combines TRBV7-9 with TRBJ2-5, with D hard to call. The CDR3 loop spans 16 amino acids. The germline V gene encodes CDR1 SEHNR and CDR2 FQNEAQ (reference sequence). The ends were cut back, 0 bases at V and 2 bases at J, with 13 bases in the middle. CDR3 amino acids: CASSLASRHLQETQYF. The CDR3 DNA reads TGTGCCAGCAGCTTAGCGTCAAGACACCTACAAGAGACCCAGTACTTC.

The rearrangement links TRBV11-1 to TRBJ2-7, with TRBD1 matching over 7 bases. This CDR3 region has 12 residues. The germline V gene encodes CDR1 SGHAT and CDR2 FQDESV (reference sequence). Trimming took 5 bases from V and 5 from J; bases not matched to a gene: 3. The CDR3 DNA follows: TGTGCCAGCAGCCGGGACAGCGACGAGCAGTACTTC. Its translation: CASSRDSDEQYF.

The chain couples TRBV7-8 to TRBJ2-6; a weak D match, TRBD1 (6 bases). The V gene's germline CDR1 is SGHVS and CDR2 FQNEAQ. CDR3 length: 15 residues. V was pared by 6 bases and J by 4 bases, with 13 bases between. CDR3 residues: CASSFAGTGANVLTF. The CDR3, as DNA: TGTGCCAGCAGTTTCGCCGGGACAGGGGCCAACGTCCTGACTTTC.

At least ten counts were recorded for this clonotype. The rearrangement links TRBV7-9 to TRBJ2-7; D is undetermined. The V gene lost 0 bases and the J gene lost 6 bases, with 6 bases spanning the gap. Germline V gene lookup returns CDR1 SEHNR and CDR2 FQNEAQ (reference sequence). This CDR3 region has 12 residues. CDR3 residues: CASSLALGEQYF. The CDR3 region has the DNA TGTGCCAGCAGCTTAGCGCTCGGCGAGCAGTACTTC.

V usage is TRBV10-3 and J usage is TRBJ2-1, with 7 positions matching TRBD1. The V segment lost 4 bases and the J segment 3 bases; nucleotides outside the gene matches: 9. There are 16 residues in the CDR3. Germline CDR1 is ENHRY and CDR2 is SYGVKD. The CDR3: CAISALQGSHYNEQFF. The CDR3 DNA is TGTGCCATCAGTGCATTACAGGGGTCCCACTACAATGAGCAGTTCTTC.

The V gene is TRBV20-1, the J gene TRBJ2-5, with 11 bases matching TRBD2. Germline V gene sequence: CDR1 DFQATT, CDR2 SNEGSKA (reference sequence). Trimming took 1 base from V and 4 from J; bases not matched to a gene: 8. The CDR3 is 16 amino acids. For the CDR3, the DNA is TGCAGTGCTAGAGTCTTTAGCGGGAGGGGGGTAGAGACCCAGTACTTC. It yields the protein CSARVFSGRGVETQYF.

At least ten counts were recorded for this clonotype. The J gene is TRBJ1-1, the V gene TRBV7-9, with D tentatively TRBD1 (5 bases). There are 13 residues in the CDR3. The ends were cut back, 6 bases at V and 4 bases at J, with 12 bases in the middle. The germline CDR1 and CDR2 sequences are SEHNR and FQNEAQ (reference sequence). The CDR3: CASRVSGFTEAFF. The CDR3 region has the DNA TGTGCCAGCAGGGTTTCAGGGTTCACTGAAGCTTTCTTT.